The 16 T cell receptor beta chains reported below all come from one sample, sequenced in a study of OX40 agonist ivuxolimab in advanced cancers. Measured with immunoSEQ multiplex PCR; TCRdb has only the in-frame clones, and not every one. The sample includes tens of thousands of clones, approximately 93% of them seen just once. The source material was CD4+ or CD8+ T cells sorted from blood, sampled in a trial of the OX40 agonist ivuxolimab. The receptors come from an adult with an advanced solid tumor such as melanoma, head and neck, liver or kidney cancer.

The chain combines TRBV2 with TRBJ1-1; no clear D. Germline CDR1 reads SNHLY; CDR2 reads FYNNEI. This CDR3 contains 13 residues. V was clipped by 2 bases and J by 5 bases, with 9 bases between them. CDR3 in amino acids: CASSEWRETEAFF. CDR3 sequence (DNA): TGTGCCAGCAGTGAATGGAGGGAAACTGAAGCTTTCTTT.

This clone was found many times. The CDR3 loop is CASSMAQFEDEQYF. CDR3 bases: TGTGCCAGTAGTATGGCTCAGTTCGAGGACGAGCAGTACTTC. V is TRBV19 and J is TRBJ2-7; D gene uncertain. CDR1 is LNHDA and CDR2 is SQIVND in the germline V gene (reference sequence). This CDR3 contains 14 residues. V was trimmed by 3 bases and J by 5 bases, leaving 14 bases between them.

The chain couples TRBV7-6 to TRBJ2-1; 7 bases agree with TRBD2. Germline loops: CDR1 SGHVS, CDR2 FNYEAQ. This CDR3 spans 17 amino acids. The junction had 5 bases not matched to a gene; V was cut back by 0 bases and J by 0 bases. This CDR3 is CASSLAGGGTSYNEQFF. The CDR3 bases are TGTGCCAGCAGCTTAGCGGGCGGGGGTACCTCCTACAATGAGCAGTTCTTC.

This chain connects TRBV29-1 to TRBJ2-1, with 9 positions matching TRBD1. After removal of 7 bases from V and 3 bases from J, the junction contained 4 bases not matched to a gene. From germline, CDR1 is SQVTM and CDR2 ANQGSEA. The CDR3 spans 13 residues. CDR3 loop: CSGTGGFYNEQFF. The CDR3 nucleotides are TGCAGCGGAACAGGGGGCTTCTACAATGAGCAGTTCTTC.

CDR3 sequence: CASSPKVAGDYNEQFF. For the CDR3, the DNA is TGTGCCAGCTCACCAAAAGTTGCAGGGGATTACAATGAGCAGTTCTTC. V and J are TRBV18 and TRBJ2-1, with D perhaps matching TRBD1 (6 bases). Trimming pared 2 bases from V and 4 bases from J, leaving 15 bases between. The CDR3 spans 16 residues. Germline CDR1 KGHSH, CDR2 LQKENI.

The V call is TRBV30, the J call TRBJ2-3; D unresolved. Germline V gives CDR1 GTSNPN, CDR2 SVGIG (reference sequence). Trimming took 6 bases from V and 3 from J, leaving 10 bases between them. This CDR3 has 12 residues. The CDR3: CACLLGTDTQYF. DNA of the CDR3: TGTGCCTGCCTCCTGGGAACAGATACGCAGTATTTT.

The chain couples TRBV5-1 to TRBJ2-5, with a tentative D call TRBD2 (6 bases). The CDR3 sequence is 14 residues long. V shed 2 bases and J shed 1 base, with 9 bases lying between them. Looked up from germline, CDR1 is SGHRS and CDR2 is YFSETQ. The DNA of the CDR3 is TGCGCCAGCAGCTTCGGCGGGGCCCAAGAGACCCAGTACTTC. Translating it yields CASSFGGAQETQYF.

This chain joins TRBV6-6 and TRBJ2-2, with D unresolved. Germline V lookup: CDR1 MNHNY, CDR2 SVGAGI (reference sequence). This CDR3 is 13 amino acids long. Trimming removed 6 bases from V and 1 base from J, with 6 bases in between. Written as DNA, the CDR3 is TGTGCCAGCAGCACTGGGAACACCGGGGAGCTGTTTTTT. The encoded protein is CASSTGNTGELFF.

The rearrangement joins TRBV7-8 to TRBJ2-1; the D gene is possibly TRBD1 (5 bases). Trimming shortened V by 5 bases and J by 5 bases, and 10 bases separated the two germline ends. Germline CDR1 SGHVS, CDR2 FQNEAQ. The CDR3 is 13 amino acids. For the CDR3, the DNA is TGTGCCAGCAGCCATCAGGGTCACAATGAGCAGTTCTTC. Translation: CASSHQGHNEQFF.

This chain uses TRBV5-1 with TRBJ2-4, with D tentatively TRBD1 (6 bases). The CDR3 is 15 amino acids. Germline CDR1 and CDR2: SGHRS and YFSETQ. The germline V and J ends were trimmed by 3 bases and 3 bases, with 13 bases remaining between them. CDR3 bases: TGCGCCAGCAGCTGGGACACGGACCACAAAAACATTCAGTACTTC. It translates to CASSWDTDHKNIQYF.

V is TRBV4-1 and J is TRBJ2-1; 9 bases are shared with TRBD2. The germline CDR1 and CDR2 sequences are MGHRA and YSYEKL. The CDR3 sequence is 16 residues long. V was clipped by 1 base and J by 5 bases; unmatched bases: 6. The CDR3 loop is CASSQVVSGGNNEQFF. CDR3 bases: TGCGCCAGCAGCCAAGTTGTAAGCGGGGGGAACAATGAGCAGTTCTTC.

The chain has TRBV6-5 and TRBJ2-3; 8 bases match TRBD1. The CDR3 is 16 residues long. Per germline, CDR1 MNHEY and CDR2 SVGAGI. J gave up 2 bases and V 0 bases, and 4 bases lay outside the gene matches. The CDR3 loop reads CASSYSWGQATDTQYF. CDR3 bases: TGTGCCAGCAGTTACTCGTGGGGACAGGCCACAGATACGCAGTATTTT.

The V and J genes are TRBV4-1 and TRBJ1-4; TRBD1 is a possible D gene (5 bases). V gave up 1 base and J gave up 7 bases, with 16 bases separating them. This CDR3 spans 16 amino acids. Germline CDR1 is MGHRA and CDR2 is YSYEKL. CDR3 loop: CASSQVMGWGGEKLFF. In DNA form, the CDR3 reads TGCGCCAGCAGCCAAGTCATGGGTTGGGGGGGTGAAAAACTGTTTTTT.

The V gene is TRBV13, the J gene TRBJ2-1, with D maybe TRBD1 (7 bases). Germline V gives CDR1 PRHDT, CDR2 FYEKMQ (reference sequence). The CDR3 runs to 15 residues. The germline V and J ends were trimmed by 5 bases and 4 bases, with 15 bases remaining between them. CDR3 amino acids: CASSPQGGTYNEQFF. In DNA, the CDR3 is TGTGCCAGCAGCCCCCAGGGGGGAACATACAATGAGCAGTTCTTC. Based on the CDR3 plus reference TRBV13 and TRBJ2-1, the full variable domain is AAGVIQSPRHLIKEKRETATLKCYPIPRHDTVYWYQQGPGQDPQFLISFYEKMQSDKGSIPDRFSAQQFSDYHSELNMSSLELGDSALYFCASSPQGGTYNEQFFGPGTRLTVL.

This rearrangement joins TRBV25-1 to TRBJ2-7; 7 bases match TRBD1. Germline assignment: CDR1 MGHDK and CDR2 SYGVNS. The V and J ends lost 9 bases and 3 bases, in that order; junction bases with no gene match: 11. CDR3 length: 14 residues. The CDR3 DNA is TGTGCCAGTTCAATAGACAGGGTGGGCTACGAGCAGTACTTC. Its translation: CASSIDRVGYEQYF.

The gene calls are TRBV9 and TRBJ2-3; D may be TRBD2 (7 bases). The length of the CDR3 is 15 residues. Trimming stripped 3 bases from V and 7 bases from J, with 18 bases between. Germline-derived CDR1 and CDR2 are SGDLS and YYNGEE. The CDR3 DNA reads TGTGCCAGCAGCGGTGGGGGGGCAACCAAAAATACGCAGTATTTT. Translation: CASSGGGATKNTQYF.